This T cell receptor (beta chain) comes out of a study of blood T cells in healthy people across ages. For this clonotype: Its antigen is not identified.

Whole-study findings and limits: More naive CD4+ cells and higher diversity marked long-lived donors relative to aged donors.

Then a second PCR, running roughly 7 to 11 cycles, was carried out with a sample-barcoded 5' primer and a J-beta primer mix. Every sample returned 2.5 million or more CDR3-containing paired-end reads. TCRdb fed the 5' RACE reads into MiXCR, producing one record per CDR3 protein. The sample has 1.5 million or so distinct CDR3 sequences, approximately 42% seen once. Isolated PBMCs totaled at least 6 million in each sample. The germline V gene encodes CDR1 DFQATT and CDR2 SNEGSKA (reference sequence). Germline trimming cut 4 bases from V and 6 bases from J; bases unmatched to any gene: 11. The length of the CDR3 is 14 residues.

The clonotype comes from a woman younger than 30 in good health. The sequencing input was blood. The chain carries TRBV20-1 and TRBJ2-7, with 8 nucleotides matching TRBD1. The CDR3, as DNA: TGCAGTGCTAAGGGCCGAGACAGGGGCCCCGAGCAGTACTTC. This translates into CSAKGRDRGPEQYF.